The 32 T cell receptor beta chains below all came from one sample that was sequenced in a study of beta chain features in type 1 diabetes. Sequenced material consisted of expressed TCRB transcripts (all of the isolated RNA was reverse transcribed). Profiling relied on immunoSEQ multiplex PCR, and the TCRdb table lists in-frame clones only, not all of them. The sample yields 150,000 to 160,000 clones, over 8.5% seen once. Sample: central memory CD4+ T cells from blood. These receptors were obtained from a young man in good health.

This clone has more than one count but fewer than ten. The V and J genes are TRBV6-5 and TRBJ2-5; 7 nucleotides agree with TRBD2. V trimming: 0 bases; J trimming: 2 bases; junction bases outside the gene matches: 6. Germline V gives CDR1 MNHEY, CDR2 SVGAGI. The CDR3 has 16 residues. This CDR3 reads CASSYSIGRGQETQYF. The CDR3 region has the DNA TGTGCCAGCAGTTACTCGATAGGGCGGGGGCAAGAGACCCAGTACTTC.

This clone was counted only a few times. Other DNA sequences in this specimen translate into the identical CDR3. The rearrangement joins TRBV18 to TRBJ2-7, with a weak D call TRBD2 (5 bases). V lost 3 bases and J 2 bases, leaving 5 bases between the germline ends. CDR1 is KGHSH and CDR2 is LQKENI in the germline V gene. The CDR3 runs to 12 residues. The CDR3 region is CASSPGAYEQYF. Here the CDR3 DNA reads TGTGCCAGCTCACCCGGGGCCTACGAGCAGTACTTC.

This clone has just a few counts. The chain couples TRBV7-2 to TRBJ2-5; 8 bases align to TRBD2. The CDR3 covers 17 residues. CDR1 is SGHTA and CDR2 is FQGNSA in the germline V gene. V trimming: 3 bases; J trimming: 1 base; junction bases outside the gene matches: 10. Here the CDR3 DNA reads TGTGCCAGCAGCTTCCTGGGGCGGGAGGCCCTCCAAGAGACCCAGTACTTC. It encodes CASSFLGREALQETQYF.

This chain connects TRBV25-1 to TRBJ2-6; D is uncertain. V gave up 5 bases and J gave up 0 bases, with 14 bases separating them. Per germline, CDR1 MGHDK and CDR2 SYGVNS. The CDR3 loop spans 17 amino acids. The CDR3 region is CASSPSRTSSGANVLTF. The DNA for the CDR3 is TGTGCCAGCAGTCCTTCAAGGACCAGCTCTGGGGCCAACGTCCTGACTTTC.

This clone was found a few times. The genes are TRBV29-1 and TRBJ2-2, with 7 bases aligning to TRBD2. The J segment lost 6 bases and the V segment lost 7 bases, leaving 8 bases of the junction unmatched. Germline V gene sequence: CDR1 SQVTM, CDR2 ANQGSEA. The CDR3 totals 13 residues. CDR3 sequence reads: CSAHNGGSGELFF. The DNA for the CDR3 is TGCAGCGCCCATAACGGGGGGTCCGGGGAGCTGTTTTTT.

This chain uses TRBV5-4 with TRBJ2-3, with 13 bases identical to TRBD2. Germline trimming cut 1 base from V and 4 bases from J; bases unmatched to any gene: 9. This CDR3 region has 18 residues. The germline gives CDR1 SGHNT, CDR2 YYREEE (reference sequence). The CDR3 sequence is CASSLKTSGRAWADTQYF. CDR3 nucleotide sequence: TGTGCCAGCAGCTTGAAAACTAGCGGGAGGGCCTGGGCAGATACGCAGTATTTT. Full variable domain (rest looked up from reference TRBV5-4 and TRBJ2-3): ETGVTQSPTHLIKTRGQQVTLRCSSQSGHNTVSWYQQALGQGPQFIFQYYREEENGRGNFPPRFSGLQFPNYSSELNVNALELDDSALYLCASSLKTSGRAWADTQYFGPGTRLTVL.

The gene calls are TRBV7-3 and TRBJ1-2; perhaps TRBD1 as D (6 bases). Germline V gives CDR1 SGHTA, CDR2 FQGTGA. The CDR3 loop spans 15 amino acids. V was shortened by 0 bases and J by 5 bases, with 13 bases between the two germline ends. The CDR3 spells CASSLTPGVSYGYTF. The CDR3 region has the DNA TGTGCCAGCAGCTTAACTCCAGGGGTTAGTTATGGCTACACCTTC. The entire variable domain, with the rest obtained from reference TRBV7-3 and TRBJ1-2, is as follows: GAGVSQTPSNKVTEKGKYVELRCDPISGHTALYWYRQSLGQGPEFLIYFQGTGAADDSGLPNDRFFAVRPEGSVSTLKIQRTERGDSAVYLCASSLTPGVSYGYTFGSGTRLTVV.

The chain is built from TRBV6-5 and TRBJ2-7; 7 bases line up with TRBD2. Trimming took 0 bases from V and 3 from J; bases not matched to a gene: 5. CDR1 and CDR2 from the germline V gene are MNHEY and SVGAGI. This CDR3 region has 15 residues. CDR3 DNA: TGTGCCAGCAGTTACTCCGAGCGGGGTCTCTACGAGCAGTACTTC. Its translation: CASSYSERGLYEQYF.

The V and J genes are TRBV28 and TRBJ1-2; D not certain. Trimming removed 2 bases from V and 8 bases from J, with 9 bases in between. This CDR3 is 12 amino acids long. CDR1 and CDR2 from the germline V gene are MDHEN and SYDVKM. The CDR3 loop reads CASSLVQLGYTF. CDR3 in DNA: TGTGCCAGCAGTTTAGTGCAGTTAGGCTACACCTTC.

CDR3 in DNA: TGCGCCAGCAGCTTGGACCAAGGAAGGGGCAGTGAGCAGTTCTTC. This sequence encodes CASSLDQGRGSEQFF. The rearrangement links TRBV5-1 to TRBJ2-1; tentative D call: TRBD1 (5 bases). There are 15 residues in the CDR3. With 0 bases removed from V and 9 bases from J, the gap between germline ends came to 16 bases. Germline values: CDR1 SGHRS, CDR2 YFSETQ.

The chain joins TRBV7-2 to TRBJ2-4; D may be TRBD1 (6 bases). CDR1 is SGHTA and CDR2 is FQGNSA in the germline V gene. The CDR3 is 20 amino acids. The V gene lost 0 bases and the J gene lost 0 bases, with 21 bases spanning the gap. The CDR3 sequence: CASSLAGGNLNRIAKNIQYF. Written as DNA, the CDR3 is TGTGCCAGCAGCTTAGCAGGGGGAAACCTGAACAGGATAGCCAAAAACATTCAGTACTTC.

This clone was counted a few times. J is TRBJ2-5 and V is TRBV4-3; D may be TRBD1 (5 bases). CDR3 length equals 15 residues. V lost 1 base and J 2 bases, leaving 11 bases between the germline ends. The germline V gene has CDR1 LGHNA and CDR2 YSLEER. CDR3 coding DNA: TGCGCCAGCAGCCAAGGGAATACAGGTCAAGAGACCCAGTACTTC. It codes for CASSQGNTGQETQYF.

This clone has just a few counts. The chain carries TRBV15 and TRBJ1-2, with D tentatively TRBD1 (6 bases). Germline V gene lookup returns CDR1 LNHNV and CDR2 YYDKDF (reference sequence). The length of the CDR3 is 15 residues. V was clipped by 0 bases and J by 3 bases, with 11 bases between them. CDR3 sequence (DNA): TGTGCCACCAGCAGAGATTACGGACAGTACTATGGCTACACCTTC. Translated: CATSRDYGQYYGYTF.

The V call is TRBV29-1, the J call TRBJ2-1; TRBD1 or TRBD2 may be the D gene (5 bases each). Germline V CDR1 and CDR2: SQVTM, ANQGSEA. There are 16 residues in the CDR3. The ends were cut back, 6 bases at V and 7 bases at J, with 25 bases in the middle. The CDR3 bases are TGCAGCGTGGGGGTATCTTACAGACGAACTTTTAATGAGCAGTTCTTC. Residues: CSVGVSYRRTFNEQFF.

A few counts support this clone. The chain links TRBV6-6 to TRBJ1-4; D gene unclear. The CDR3 has 14 amino acids. Germline CDR1 reads MNHNY; CDR2 reads SVGAGI (reference sequence). Deletions cut 7 bases from V and 5 bases from J, with 14 bases between. As DNA, the CDR3 is TGTGCCAGCACCCGACGGACCTTCAATGAAAAACTGTTTTTT. Its translation is CASTRRTFNEKLFF.

The CDR3 region has the DNA TGCGCCAGCAGCTTGGGTAGCGGGGGAGATACGCAGTATTTT. This translates into CASSLGSGGDTQYF. The V gene is TRBV5-1, the J gene TRBJ2-3; 9 bases are a match to TRBD2. Germline lookup yields CDR1 SGHRS and CDR2 YFSETQ. The CDR3 is 14 residues long. V shed 0 bases, J shed 5 bases, and the junction held 1 base outside the gene matches. The full variable domain, rest sourced from reference TRBV5-1 and TRBJ2-3, is KAGVTQTPRYLIKTRGQQVTLSCSPISGHRSVSWYQQTPGQGLQFLFEYFSETQRNKGNFPGRFSGRQFSNSRSEMNVSTLELGDSALYLCASSLGSGGDTQYFGPGTRLTVL.

V and J are TRBV6-1 and TRBJ2-5; D possibly corresponds to TRBD2 (5 bases). V was clipped by 0 bases and J by 5 bases, with 10 bases between them. The CDR3 spans 14 residues. Germline V CDR1 and CDR2: MNHNS, SASEGT. Here the CDR3 DNA reads TGTGCCAGCAGTGAAGCCCCCCGGAGGGAGACCCAGTACTTC. It is translated as CASSEAPRRETQYF.

The rearrangement links TRBV9 to TRBJ2-4, with TRBD2 matching over 10 bases. The length of the CDR3 is 17 residues. V lost 0 bases to trimming and J lost 8 bases; unmatched junction nucleotides: 11. The germline CDR1 and CDR2 sequences are SGDLS and YYNGEE. The CDR3: CASSVGITSGMGDIQYF. Here the CDR3 DNA reads TGTGCCAGCAGCGTAGGAATCACTAGCGGGATGGGTGACATTCAGTACTTC.

The chain carries TRBV9 and TRBJ1-2, with D unclear. V was pared by 7 bases and J by 8 bases, with 15 bases between. Germline CDR1 is SGDLS and CDR2 is YYNGEE. The CDR3 totals 12 residues. The chain's CDR3 is CASQQGRPGYTF. As DNA, the CDR3 is TGTGCCAGCCAACAAGGCAGGCCCGGCTACACCTTC. Looking up the rest from reference TRBV9 and TRBJ1-2 gives the full variable domain: DSGVTQTPKHLITATGQRVTLRCSPRSGDLSVYWYQQSLDQGLQFLIQYYNGEERAKGNILERFSAQQFPDLHSELNLSSLELGDSALYFCASQQGRPGYTFGSGTRLTVV.

The chain couples TRBV29-1 to TRBJ2-4; D uncertain. Germline V gives CDR1 SQVTM, CDR2 ANQGSEA. The length of the CDR3 is 12 residues. Trimming removed 4 bases at V and 8 bases at J, with 12 bases between. The CDR3 is CSVVAARDIQYF. CDR3 nucleotides: TGCAGCGTTGTCGCCGCAAGGGACATTCAGTACTTC.

This clone has only a few counts. The genes are TRBV2 and TRBJ1-2; D gene unclear. The V gene's germline CDR1 is SNHLY and CDR2 FYNNEI. The CDR3 has 11 amino acids. V was trimmed by 8 bases and J by 0 bases, leaving 4 bases between them. In DNA, the CDR3 is TGTGCCAGCGGGGCTAACTATGGCTACACCTTC. It specifies CASGANYGYTF.

This sequence joins TRBV19 and TRBJ2-5, with TRBD1 matching over 8 bases. Germline trimming cut 7 bases from V and 7 bases from J; bases unmatched to any gene: 11. Germline V gene sequence: CDR1 LNHDA, CDR2 SQIVND (reference sequence). The CDR3 runs 14 residues. CDR3 DNA sequence: TGTGCCAGTACCCGGGACAGGACCCCTGGGACCCAGTACTTC. Translation gives CASTRDRTPGTQYF.

This clone was counted a few times. V gene TRBV5-6 combines with J gene TRBJ1-1, with D maybe TRBD1 (6 bases). Germline assignment: CDR1 SGHDT and CDR2 YYEEEE. CDR3 size: 12 residues. V was cut by 6 bases and J by 9 bases, with 15 bases left in between. CDR3 sequence: CASNPNTGKAFF. CDR3 DNA sequence: TGTGCCAGCAACCCTAATACAGGGAAAGCTTTCTTT.

This clone came up a few times. The chain carries TRBV6-5 and TRBJ1-1; no firm D call. The V gene's germline CDR1 is MNHEY and CDR2 SVGAGI. Trimming pared 5 bases from V and 7 bases from J, leaving 8 bases between. The CDR3 spans 11 residues. CDR3 sequence: CASSAWGEAFF. DNA for the CDR3: TGTGCCAGCAGTGCCTGGGGTGAAGCTTTCTTT.

This clone was counted a few times. CDR3 DNA: TGTGCCAGCAGCATCAAGGCCGGTAGCGGGGGCACAGATACGCAGTATTTT. Translating gives CASSIKAGSGGTDTQYF. The chain carries TRBV9 and TRBJ2-3, with 8 bases that match TRBD2. This CDR3 has 17 amino acids. Germline CDR1 is SGDLS and CDR2 is YYNGEE. J was trimmed by 1 base and V by 4 bases; bases with no gene match: 11.

The genes are TRBV7-3 and TRBJ2-1; TRBD2 matches 8 bases. The CDR3 has 15 amino acids. J was trimmed by 4 bases and V by 2 bases; bases with no gene match: 4. The V gene's germline CDR1 is SGHTA and CDR2 FQGTGA. In DNA form, the CDR3 reads TGTGCCAGCAGCTTAGGGCTAGCGGGTTACAATGAGCAGTTCTTC. It translates to CASSLGLAGYNEQFF.

Turning to this clone: The sample contains more than one DNA sequence encoding this CDR3. The chain joins TRBV9 to TRBJ1-1; possible D gene TRBD1, 6 bases. Trimming pared 3 bases from V and 0 bases from J, leaving 9 bases between. The CDR3 has 14 residues. The germline V gene encodes CDR1 SGDLS and CDR2 YYNGEE. Written as DNA, the CDR3 is TGTGCCAGCAGCGCCGGGACACTGAACACTGAAGCTTTCTTT. Protein sequence: CASSAGTLNTEAFF.

This clone was detected a few times. V and J are TRBV7-2 and TRBJ2-2; D is uncertain. V was pared by 3 bases and J by 2 bases, with 13 bases between. Germline lookup yields CDR1 SGHTA and CDR2 FQGNSA. The CDR3 length is 16 residues. The CDR3 sequence: CASSFRGTSNTGELFF. DNA of the CDR3: TGTGCCAGCAGCTTCAGAGGTACCTCAAACACCGGGGAGCTGTTTTTT.

The rearrangement joins TRBV10-3 to TRBJ1-2; 9 bases are shared with TRBD1. Per germline, CDR1 ENHRY and CDR2 SYGVKD. The CDR3 contains 14 residues. J was trimmed by 5 bases and V by 4 bases; bases with no gene match: 5. The CDR3 DNA reads TGTGCCATCAGTGGGGGACAGGGAAATTATGGCTACACCTTC. Translated: CAISGGQGNYGYTF.

The CDR3 here is CASLPVGQGTGKNIQYF. The CDR3 coding sequence is TGTGCCAGCCTCCCGGTCGGGCAGGGGACAGGCAAAAACATTCAGTACTTC. This chain links TRBV28 with TRBJ2-4; 8 nucleotides line up with TRBD1. This CDR3 has 17 residues. CDR1 is MDHEN, CDR2 SYDVKM, per germline. The junction had 15 bases not matched to a gene; V was cut back by 8 bases and J by 3 bases.

This clone has a handful of counts. The V call is TRBV7-2, the J call TRBJ2-7; possibly TRBD1 for D (6 bases). Germline V lookup: CDR1 SGHTA, CDR2 FQGNSA. The CDR3 consists of 16 residues. V was shortened by 0 bases and J by 0 bases, with 12 bases between the two germline ends. The CDR3 bases are TGTGCCAGCAGCTTAGCGGGGGCAGGGAGCTCCTACGAGCAGTACTTC. Protein sequence: CASSLAGAGSSYEQYF.

This chain connects TRBV15 to TRBJ1-1; D not certain. CDR1 LNHNV and CDR2 YYDKDF come from the germline V gene (reference sequence). The CDR3 runs 18 residues. The V gene lost 1 base and the J gene lost 0 bases, with 18 bases spanning the gap. Written as DNA, the CDR3 is TGTGCCACCAGCAGAGGAATCGTAGGAGGGCAACTGAACACTGAAGCTTTCTTT. It encodes CATSRGIVGGQLNTEAFF.